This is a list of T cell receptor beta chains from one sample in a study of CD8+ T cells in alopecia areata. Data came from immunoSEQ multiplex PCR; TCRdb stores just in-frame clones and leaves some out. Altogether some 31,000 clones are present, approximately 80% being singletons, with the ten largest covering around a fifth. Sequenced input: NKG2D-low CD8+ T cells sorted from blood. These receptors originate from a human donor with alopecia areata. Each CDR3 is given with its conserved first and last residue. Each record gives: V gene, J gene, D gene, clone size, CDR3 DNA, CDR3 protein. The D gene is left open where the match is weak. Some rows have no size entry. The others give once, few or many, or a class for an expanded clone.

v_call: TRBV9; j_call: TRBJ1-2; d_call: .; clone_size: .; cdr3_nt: TGTGCCAGCAGCTCGACGGGCTATGGCTACACCTTC; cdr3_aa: CASSSTGYGYTF
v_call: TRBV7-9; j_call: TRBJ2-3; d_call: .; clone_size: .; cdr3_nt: TGTGCCAGCAGCTTTCCTAACACAGATACGCAGTATTTT; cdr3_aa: CASSFPNTDTQYF
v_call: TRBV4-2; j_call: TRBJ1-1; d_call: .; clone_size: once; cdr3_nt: TGTGCCAGCAGCCCCAAGTCCAGTCAGATAATTTTGAACACTGAAGCTTTCTTT; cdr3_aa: CASSPKSSQIILNTEAFF
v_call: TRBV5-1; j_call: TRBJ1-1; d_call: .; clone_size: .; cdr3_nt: TGCGCCAGCAGCAACGAGAACACTGAAGCTTTCTTT; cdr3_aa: CASSNENTEAFF
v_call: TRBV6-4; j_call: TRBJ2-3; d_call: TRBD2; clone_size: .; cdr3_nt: TGTGCCAGCAGTGAAGCGGGGGGGACAGATACGCAGTATTTT; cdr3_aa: CASSEAGGTDTQYF
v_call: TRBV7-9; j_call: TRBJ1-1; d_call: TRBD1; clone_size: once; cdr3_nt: TGTGCCAGCAGCTTAGAGGACAGGGGCAACACTGAAGCTTTCTTT; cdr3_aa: CASSLEDRGNTEAFF
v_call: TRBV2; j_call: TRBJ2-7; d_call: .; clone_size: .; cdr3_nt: TGTGCCAGCAGTGACCTGACGACCTACGAGCAGTACTTC; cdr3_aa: CASSDLTTYEQYF
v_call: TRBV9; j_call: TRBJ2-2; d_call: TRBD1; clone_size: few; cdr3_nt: TGTGCCACCAGCTGGGGACAGGGGACCTACGACGGGGAGCTGTTTTTT; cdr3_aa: CATSWGQGTYDGELFF
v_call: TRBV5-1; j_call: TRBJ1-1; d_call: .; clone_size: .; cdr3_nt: TGCGCCACCTTATCTGAGACGGGGGCTGAAGCTTTCTTT; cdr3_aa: CATLSETGAEAFF
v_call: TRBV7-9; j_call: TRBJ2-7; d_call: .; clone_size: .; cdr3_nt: TGTGCCAGCAGCTCCCCCTTCTCCTACGAGCAGTACTTC; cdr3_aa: CASSSPFSYEQYF
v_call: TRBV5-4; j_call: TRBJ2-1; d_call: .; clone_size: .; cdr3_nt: TGTGCCAGCAGCTTGATAGCCGGAACGGTTGAGCAGTTCTTC; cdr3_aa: CASSLIAGTVEQFF
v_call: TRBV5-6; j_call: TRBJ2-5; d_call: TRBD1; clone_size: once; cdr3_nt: TGTGCCAGCAGCTTGGGACAGGGGTTTGCAGAGACCCAGTACTTC; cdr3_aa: CASSLGQGFAETQYF
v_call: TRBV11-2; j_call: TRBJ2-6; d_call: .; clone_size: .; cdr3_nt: TGTGCCAGCAGCTTAGCAATAGCAGGGGCCAACGTCCTGACTTTC; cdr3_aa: CASSLAIAGANVLTF
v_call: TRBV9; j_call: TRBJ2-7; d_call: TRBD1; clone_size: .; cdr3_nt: TGTGCCAGCAGCCTCCTTCCGGGACAGGGCTACGAGCAGTACTTC; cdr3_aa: CASSLLPGQGYEQYF
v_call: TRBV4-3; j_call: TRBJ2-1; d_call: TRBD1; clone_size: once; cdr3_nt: TGCGCCAGCAGCCACCGCGGACAGGGGGAATACAATGAGCAGTTCTTC; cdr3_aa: CASSHRGQGEYNEQFF
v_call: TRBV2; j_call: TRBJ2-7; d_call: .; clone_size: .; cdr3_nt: TGTGCCAGCAGTGAAGCGGGGGCCCCAGGGGTCTACGAGCAGTACTTC; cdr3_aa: CASSEAGAPGVYEQYF
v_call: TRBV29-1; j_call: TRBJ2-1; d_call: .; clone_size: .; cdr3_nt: TGCAGCGCTCCAGAGACCGATGAGCAGTTCTTC; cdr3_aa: CSAPETDEQFF
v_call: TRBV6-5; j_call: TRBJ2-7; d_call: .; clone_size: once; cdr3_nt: TGTGCCAGCAGTTACTCGAGTTCGGGCGAGCAGTACTTC; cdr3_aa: CASSYSSSGEQYF
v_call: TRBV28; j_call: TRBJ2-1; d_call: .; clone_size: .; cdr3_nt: TGTGCCAGCATTCCGAACGTACACAATGAGCAGTTCTTC; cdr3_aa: CASIPNVHNEQFF
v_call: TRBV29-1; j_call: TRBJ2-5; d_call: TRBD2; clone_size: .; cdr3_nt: TGCAGCGTTGAAGGTTCCCTAGCGGGGGGTGGGGAAGAGACCCAGTACTTC; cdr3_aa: CSVEGSLAGGGEETQYF
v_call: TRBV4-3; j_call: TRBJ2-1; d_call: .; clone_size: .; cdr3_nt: TGCGCCAGCAGCCAAGAAGAGGGTATGGGTTACAATGAGCAGTTCTTC; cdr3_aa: CASSQEEGMGYNEQFF
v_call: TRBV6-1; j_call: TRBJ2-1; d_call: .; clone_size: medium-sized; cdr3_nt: TGTGCCAGCAGTGAAGAGGCGAGCTCCTACAATGAGCAGTTCTTC; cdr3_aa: CASSEEASSYNEQFF
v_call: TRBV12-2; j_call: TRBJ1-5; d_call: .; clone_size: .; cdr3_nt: TGTGCAAGTCGCTTCACTTACACAGATAGCAATCAGCCCCAGCATTTT; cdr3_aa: CASRFTYTDSNQPQHF
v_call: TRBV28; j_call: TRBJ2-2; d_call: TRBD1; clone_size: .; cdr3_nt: TGTGCCAGCAGTCCCCGGACAGGGCACACCGGGGAGCTGTTTTTT; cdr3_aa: CASSPRTGHTGELFF
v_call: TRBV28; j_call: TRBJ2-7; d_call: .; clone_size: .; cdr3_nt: TGTGCCAGCAGGGAGGTCAGCTCCTACGAGCAGTACTTC; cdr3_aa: CASREVSSYEQYF
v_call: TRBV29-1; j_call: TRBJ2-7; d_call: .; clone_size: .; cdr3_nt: TGCAGCGTTGAAGATCGGGCCACCTACGAGCAGTACTTC; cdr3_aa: CSVEDRATYEQYF
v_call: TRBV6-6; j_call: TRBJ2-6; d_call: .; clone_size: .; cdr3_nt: TGTGCCAGCAACCCTGGGGTCCACTCTGGGGCCAACGTCCTGACTTTC; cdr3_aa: CASNPGVHSGANVLTF
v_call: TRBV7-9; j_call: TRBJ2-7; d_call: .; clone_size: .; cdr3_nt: TGTGCCAGCAGTCACCCGGTGCCAACCTACGAGCAGTACTTC; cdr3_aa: CASSHPVPTYEQYF
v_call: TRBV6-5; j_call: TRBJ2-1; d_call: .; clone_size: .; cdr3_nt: TGTGCCAGCAGTCGGACAGAATACAATGAGCAGTTCTTC; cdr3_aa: CASSRTEYNEQFF
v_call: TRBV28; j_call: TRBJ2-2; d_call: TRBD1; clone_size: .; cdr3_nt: TGTGCCAGCTGGGCGTCCGGGACAGGGGGTTACGGGGAGCTGTTTTTT; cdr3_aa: CASWASGTGGYGELFF
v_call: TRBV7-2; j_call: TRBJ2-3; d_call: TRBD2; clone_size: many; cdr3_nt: TGTGCCAGCAGCTCTCCAAGCGGGGGGGCCCTCCACACAGATACGCAGTATTTT; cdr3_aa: CASSSPSGGALHTDTQYF
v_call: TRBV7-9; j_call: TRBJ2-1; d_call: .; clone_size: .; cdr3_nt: TGTGCCAGCAGCTTAGTTGTCCTTGGAGAGGCGGTTGAGCAGTTCTTC; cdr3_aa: CASSLVVLGEAVEQFF
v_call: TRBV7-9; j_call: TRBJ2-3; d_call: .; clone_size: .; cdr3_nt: TGTGCCAGCAGCGATGCACTGGGGGGGCCAATCACAGATACGCAGTATTTT; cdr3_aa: CASSDALGGPITDTQYF
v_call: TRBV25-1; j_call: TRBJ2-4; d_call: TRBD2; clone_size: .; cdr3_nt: TGTGCCAGCAGTGATGAGGGAGGGGCAAACATTCAGTACTTC; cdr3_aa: CASSDEGGANIQYF
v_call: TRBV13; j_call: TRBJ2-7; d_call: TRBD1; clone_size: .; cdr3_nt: TGTGCCAGCAGCCCACGGACAGGGGGCTTCGAGCAGTACTTC; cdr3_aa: CASSPRTGGFEQYF
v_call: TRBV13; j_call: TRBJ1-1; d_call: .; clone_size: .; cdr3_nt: TGTGCCAGCAGCCTAAGGAACACTGAAGCTTTCTTT; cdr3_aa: CASSLRNTEAFF
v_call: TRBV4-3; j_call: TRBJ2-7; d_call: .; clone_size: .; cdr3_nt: TGCGCCAGCAGCTTGAGGCAGGGGATGAAAACCTACGAGCAGTACTTC; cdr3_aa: CASSLRQGMKTYEQYF
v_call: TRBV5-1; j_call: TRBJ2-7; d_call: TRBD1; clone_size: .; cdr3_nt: TGCGCCAGCAGCTGGTCCTCCGGGACAGGGCCCTACGAGCAGTACTTC; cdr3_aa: CASSWSSGTGPYEQYF
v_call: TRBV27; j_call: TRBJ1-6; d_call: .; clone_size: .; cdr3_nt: TGTGCCAGCAGAGGGATTACAGGAGTCTATAATTCACCCCTCCACTTT; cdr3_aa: CASRGITGVYNSPLHF
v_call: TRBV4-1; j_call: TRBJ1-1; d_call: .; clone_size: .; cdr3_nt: TGCGCCAGCAGGATAGAAATGGGGGCTATCGACACTGAAGCTTTCTTT; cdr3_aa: CASRIEMGAIDTEAFF
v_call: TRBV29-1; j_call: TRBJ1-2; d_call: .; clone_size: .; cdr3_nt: TGCAGCGTTGAAAAGGGCAGCTATGGCTACACCTTC; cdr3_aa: CSVEKGSYGYTF
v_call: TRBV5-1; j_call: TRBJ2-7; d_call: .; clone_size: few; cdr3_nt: TGCGCCAGCAGCTTGACGGGCGGAGAGCAGTACTTC; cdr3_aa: CASSLTGGEQYF
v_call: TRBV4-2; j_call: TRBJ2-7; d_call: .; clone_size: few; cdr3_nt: TGTGCCAGCAGCCAAGATGTGGAGAAGGCCGAGCAGTACTTC; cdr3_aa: CASSQDVEKAEQYF
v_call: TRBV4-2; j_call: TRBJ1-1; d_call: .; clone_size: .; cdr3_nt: TGTGCCAGCAGCCAAGGCTTTGATGGCACTGAAGCTTTCTTT; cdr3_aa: CASSQGFDGTEAFF
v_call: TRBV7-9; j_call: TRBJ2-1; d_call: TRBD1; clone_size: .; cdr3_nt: TGTGCTTGCGCTAGGGACAGGGAAATTAGCGAGCAGTTCTTC; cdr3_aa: CACARDREISEQFF
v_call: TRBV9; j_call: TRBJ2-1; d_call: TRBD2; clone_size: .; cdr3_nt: TGTGCCAGCAGCGTAGGCTTAGCGGGATCCTACAATGAGCAGTTCTTC; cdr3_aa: CASSVGLAGSYNEQFF